This entry lists 17 T cell receptor beta chains sequenced from one sample in a study of blood T cell repertoires in COVID-19. The table came from immunoSEQ multiplex PCR; TCRdb's copy has only in-frame clones and leaves some out. The sample records 250,000 or so clones, approximately 89% being singletons. Sequencing used PBMCs or T cells enriched from blood (not recorded which). These receptors came from a woman in her thirties or forties who had been exposed to COVID-19.

This clone occurred a few times. A read error may account for a junction end that differs from germline. This rearrangement joins TRBV5-4 to TRBJ2-7; 9 bases map to TRBD1. Germline V CDR1 and CDR2: SGHNT, YYREEE (reference sequence). There are 16 residues in the CDR3. The CDR3 coding sequence is TGTGCCAGCAGCTTGGACCTAACCGGGACAGGGAACGCTCCAAGCTTC. It specifies CASSLDLTGTGNAPSF.

The V gene is TRBV18, the J gene TRBJ1-5, with TRBD1 matching over 7 bases. From germline, CDR1 is KGHSH and CDR2 LQKENI. This CDR3 is 13 amino acids long. The J segment lost 4 bases and the V segment lost 4 bases, leaving 1 base of the junction unmatched. In nucleotides, the CDR3 is TGTGCCAGCTCACTGGACAGGAATCAGCCCCAGCATTTT. This codes for CASSLDRNQPQHF.

The J gene is TRBJ1-1, the V gene TRBV18, with D possibly TRBD1 on 5 matching bases. Germline-derived CDR1 and CDR2 are KGHSH and LQKENI. V was trimmed by 3 bases and J by 0 bases, leaving 17 bases between them. This CDR3 region has 17 residues. Here the CDR3 reads CASSPNQGNFMNTEAFF. CDR3 DNA sequence: TGTGCCAGCTCACCCAACCAGGGAAACTTTATGAACACTGAAGCTTTCTTT.

The CDR3 protein is CASSPGRANYGYTF. DNA for the CDR3: TGCGCCAGCAGTCCGGGTCGGGCTAACTATGGCTACACCTTC. V usage is TRBV4-3 and J usage is TRBJ1-2; D call uncertain. Deletions cut 6 bases from V and 0 bases from J, with 11 bases between. The CDR3 loop spans 14 amino acids. Germline CDR1 reads LGHNA; CDR2 reads YSLEER.

The chain is built from TRBV7-2 and TRBJ2-3, with 10 bases aligning to TRBD2. The CDR3 spans 19 residues. The germline V gene has CDR1 SGHTA and CDR2 FQGNSA. Trimming took 1 base from V and 4 from J; bases not matched to a gene: 14. CDR3 nucleotides: TGTGCCAGCAGCTTAGACCCGCTAGCGGGGGTAAAACGTCCAGATACGCAGTATTTT. Encoded protein: CASSLDPLAGVKRPDTQYF.

The V gene is TRBV12-5, the J gene TRBJ1-5, with a tentative D call TRBD1 (5 bases). With 4 bases removed from V and 9 bases from J, the gap between germline ends came to 19 bases. The CDR3 runs 15 residues. Germline V CDR1 and CDR2: LGHNT, FRNRAP. The CDR3 nucleotides read TGTGCTAGTGGTTCGGGGGATCCCAGAGTTCGGCCCCAGCATTTT. It is translated as CASGSGDPRVRPQHF.

The V and J genes are TRBV19 and TRBJ1-5; 10 bases match TRBD1. Trimming at V came to 7 bases and at J to 5 bases, leaving 5 bases not matched to a gene. In germline, CDR1 is LNHDA, CDR2 SQIVND (reference sequence). The CDR3 covers 14 residues. The CDR3 spells CASTPGQGYQPQHF. CDR3 coding DNA: TGTGCCAGTACGCCGGGACAGGGGTATCAGCCCCAGCATTTT.

The chain links TRBV6-5 to TRBJ1-6; 8 bases map to TRBD1. Germline V gene data show CDR1 as MNHEY and CDR2 as SVGAGI. The CDR3 extends over 15 amino acids. V was pared by 6 bases and J by 6 bases, with 7 bases of the junction left unmatched. The CDR3 here is CASRATGGVNSPLHF. CDR3 DNA: TGTGCCAGCAGAGCTACAGGGGGAGTTAATTCACCCCTCCACTTT.

About this clone: One end of the junction does not line up with germline, which may come from a read error. The chain uses TRBV5-4 and TRBJ2-1; the D gene is possibly TRBD2 (8 bases). The germline CDR1 and CDR2 sequences are SGHNT and YYREEE (reference sequence). The CDR3 contains 15 residues. The CDR3 loop reads CVSSRGGTVYNEQFF. Here the CDR3 DNA reads TGTGTCAGCAGCCGGGGGGGGACAGTCTACAATGAGCAGTTCTTC. The full variable domain, in which reference TRBV5-4 and TRBJ2-1 provide the parts outside the CDR3, is ETGVTQSPTHLIKTRGQQVTLRCSSQSGHNTVSWYQQALGQGPQFIFQYYREEENGRGNFPPRFSGLQFPNYSSELNVNALELDDSALYLCVSSRGGTVYNEQFFGPGTRLTVL.

The rearrangement joins TRBV7-9 to TRBJ1-1; 7 bases match TRBD1. The CDR3 spans 12 residues. With 2 bases clipped from V and 8 bases from J, the junction kept 2 bases outside the gene matches. Germline V gives CDR1 SEHNR, CDR2 FQNEAQ (reference sequence). CDR3 sequence (DNA): TGTGCCAGCAGCTTACGGGACAGAGAAGCTTTCTTT. This encodes CASSLRDREAFF.

The chain carries TRBV5-4 and TRBJ2-1; 14 nucleotides match TRBD2. The CDR3 is 14 residues long. Germline trimming cut 4 bases from V and 7 bases from J; bases unmatched to any gene: 1. Germline V CDR1 and CDR2: SGHNT, YYREEE (reference sequence). The CDR3 is CASSRTSGRNEQFF. The DNA for the CDR3 is TGTGCCAGCAGCCGGACTAGCGGGAGGAATGAGCAGTTCTTC.

This rearrangement joins TRBV9 to TRBJ1-4; TRBD1 is a possible D gene (6 bases). V was trimmed by 3 bases and J by 7 bases, leaving 16 bases between them. The V gene's germline CDR1 is SGDLS and CDR2 YYNGEE. This CDR3 has 15 residues. The CDR3 DNA is TGTGCCAGCAGCGCTAGAGGGGGAGTTCTTGAAAAACTGTTTTTT. As protein: CASSARGGVLEKLFF.

The rearrangement joins TRBV7-9 to TRBJ1-5; unclear D gene. The CDR3 loop spans 12 amino acids. Trimming removed 4 bases at V and 4 bases at J, with 5 bases between. CDR1 is SEHNR, CDR2 FQNEAQ, per germline (reference sequence). CDR3: CASSSRNQPQHF. In nucleotides, the CDR3 is TGTGCCAGCAGCTCGCGGAATCAGCCCCAGCATTTT.

This clone was counted only a few times. This chain connects TRBV28 to TRBJ2-7; D may be TRBD1 (5 bases). The CDR3 runs to 15 residues. CDR1 is MDHEN, CDR2 SYDVKM, per germline. The V end was cut by 5 bases, the J end by 4 bases, with 18 bases between. CDR3 DNA sequence: TGTGCCAGCAGTCTCTACCGGCAGGGTTCTTACGAGCAGTACTTC. It encodes CASSLYRQGSYEQYF.

The CDR3 is CASSPLDRENTEAFF. The CDR3 DNA is TGTGCCAGCAGTCCCTTGGACAGGGAGAACACTGAAGCTTTCTTT. This rearrangement joins TRBV27 to TRBJ1-1; TRBD1 matches 8 bases. This CDR3 is built from 15 residues. Germline V gene sequence: CDR1 MNHEY, CDR2 SMNVEV (reference sequence). V gave up 5 bases and J gave up 1 base; unmatched junction bases: 6.

The gene calls are TRBV9 and TRBJ2-5; 7 bases agree with TRBD2. The CDR3 runs 17 residues. Germline V gene lookup returns CDR1 SGDLS and CDR2 YYNGEE. V was clipped by 0 bases and J by 1 base; unmatched bases: 9. Here the CDR3 DNA reads TGTGCCAGCAGCGTAGATTCAGCGGGGTTAACCCAAGAGACCCAGTACTTC. The encoded protein is CASSVDSAGLTQETQYF. Variable domain in full (rest from reference TRBV9 and TRBJ2-5): DSGVTQTPKHLITATGQRVTLRCSPRSGDLSVYWYQQSLDQGLQFLIQYYNGEERAKGNILERFSAQQFPDLHSELNLSSLELGDSALYFCASSVDSAGLTQETQYFGPGTRLLVL.

CDR3 in amino acids: CASRRTDKSTGELFF. For the CDR3, the DNA is TGTGCCAGCCGTCGGACTGATAAAAGTACCGGGGAGCTGTTTTTT. The chain is built from TRBV2 and TRBJ2-2, with D possibly matching TRBD2 (5 bases). Germline-derived CDR1 and CDR2 are SNHLY and FYNNEI. This CDR3 region has 15 residues. Trimming removed 8 bases from V and 5 bases from J, with 18 bases in between.